Listed below are T cell receptor beta chains from one sample, sequenced in a study of blood T cells in healthy people across ages. In TCRdb, the 5' RACE reads were re-called with MiXCR into one record per CDR3 protein. The sample carries about 780,000 distinct CDR3 sequences, approximately 59% recorded once. Sequencing was performed on blood. These receptors all stem from a young man in good health. Each CDR3 is given with its conserved first and last residue. The order of the fields is V gene, D gene, clone size, J gene, CDR3 protein, CDR3 DNA. D genes are given only for firm matches. Where a row states a size, it is once, few, many or the class of an expanded clone; other rows omit it.

V gene: TRBV29-1
D gene: .
clone size: .
J gene: TRBJ2-4
CDR3 protein: CSVEDQRGPLYF
CDR3 DNA: TGCAGCGTTGAAGATCAAAGGGGCCCCCTGTACTTC

V gene: TRBV12-3/TRBV12-4
D gene: .
clone size: .
J gene: TRBJ1-2
CDR3 protein: CTSSWTTNYGYTF
CDR3 DNA: TGTACCAGCAGCTGGACAACTAACTATGGCTACACCTTC

V gene: TRBV6-2/TRBV6-3
D gene: .
clone size: .
J gene: TRBJ2-1
CDR3 protein: CASSWVNDNEQFF
CDR3 DNA: TGTGCCAGCAGTTGGGTGAACGACAATGAGCAGTTCTTC

V gene: TRBV7-2
D gene: TRBD1
clone size: .
J gene: TRBJ1-2
CDR3 protein: CASETGHGYTF
CDR3 DNA: TGTGCCAGCGAGACAGGGCATGGCTACACCTTC

V gene: TRBV20-1
D gene: .
clone size: few
J gene: TRBJ2-7
CDR3 protein: CSARVPRGEQYF
CDR3 DNA: TGCAGTGCCCGAGTCCCCCGGGGCGAGCAGTACTTC

V gene: TRBV7-9
D gene: .
clone size: .
J gene: TRBJ1-2
CDR3 protein: CASSLGSGRVDYGYTF
CDR3 DNA: TGTGCCAGCAGCTTAGGTTCAGGGAGGGTCGACTATGGCTACACCTTC

V gene: TRBV7-2
D gene: .
clone size: once
J gene: TRBJ2-7
CDR3 protein: CASSSRRRAGSYEQYF
CDR3 DNA: TGCGCCAGCAGCTCACGAAGGAGGGCGGGTAGCTACGAGCAGTACTTC

V gene: TRBV28
D gene: .
clone size: .
J gene: TRBJ2-5
CDR3 protein: CASSSVDRKNQETQYF
CDR3 DNA: TGTGCCAGCAGTTCCGTCGACAGGAAGAACCAAGAGACCCAGTACTTC

V gene: TRBV29-1
D gene: TRBD1
clone size: few
J gene: TRBJ1-4
CDR3 protein: CSVALGQAAGEKLFF
CDR3 DNA: TGCAGCGTTGCCCTGGGACAGGCCGCGGGTGAAAAACTGTTTTTT

V gene: TRBV10-3
D gene: .
clone size: .
J gene: TRBJ2-3
CDR3 protein: CATTGLPDTDTQYF
CDR3 DNA: TGTGCCACGACCGGACTACCCGACACAGATACGCAGTATTTT

V gene: TRBV7-2
D gene: TRBD1
clone size: many
J gene: TRBJ2-1
CDR3 protein: CASSPGTANNEQFF
CDR3 DNA: TGTGCCAGCAGCCCTGGGACAGCTAACAATGAGCAGTTCTTC

V gene: TRBV29-1
D gene: TRBD1
clone size: .
J gene: TRBJ1-5
CDR3 protein: CSVMTGNQPQHF
CDR3 DNA: TGCAGCGTGATGACAGGGAATCAGCCCCAGCATTTT

V gene: TRBV12-3/TRBV12-4
D gene: TRBD2
clone size: .
J gene: TRBJ2-7
CDR3 protein: CASSPLAGGFSHEQYF
CDR3 DNA: TGTGCCAGCAGTCCTCTAGCGGGGGGGTTCTCTCACGAGCAGTACTTC

V gene: TRBV4-3
D gene: .
clone size: .
J gene: TRBJ2-1
CDR3 protein: CASSPYGGGREQFF
CDR3 DNA: TGCGCCAGCAGCCCCTATGGAGGGGGCCGTGAGCAGTTCTTC

V gene: TRBV4-3
D gene: TRBD2
clone size: few
J gene: TRBJ2-1
CDR3 protein: CASSQERLAVWQFF
CDR3 DNA: TGCGCCAGCAGCCAAGAAAGGCTAGCGGTTTGGCAGTTCTTC

V gene: TRBV28
D gene: .
clone size: many
J gene: TRBJ2-3
CDR3 protein: CASSFLSGTDTQYF
CDR3 DNA: TGTGCCAGCAGTTTTCTGTCAGGGACAGATACGCAGTATTTT

V gene: TRBV2
D gene: .
clone size: many
J gene: TRBJ1-1
CDR3 protein: CASSGSGNTEAFF
CDR3 DNA: TGTGCCAGCAGTGGATCAGGGAACACTGAAGCTTTCTTT

V gene: TRBV7-3
D gene: .
clone size: .
J gene: TRBJ2-1
CDR3 protein: CASSLVGGESEQFF
CDR3 DNA: TGTGCCAGCAGCTTGGTAGGCGGGGAAAGTGAGCAGTTCTTC

V gene: TRBV7-7
D gene: .
clone size: few
J gene: TRBJ2-1
CDR3 protein: CASTVWTAYNEQFF
CDR3 DNA: TGTGCCAGCACTGTATGGACCGCCTACAATGAGCAGTTCTTC

V gene: TRBV29-1
D gene: .
clone size: few
J gene: TRBJ1-2
CDR3 protein: CSVEDGRRSYGYTF
CDR3 DNA: TGCAGCGTTGAAGATGGGCGACGGAGCTATGGCTACACCTTC

V gene: TRBV10-3
D gene: .
clone size: .
J gene: TRBJ2-1
CDR3 protein: CAISGYNEQFF
CDR3 DNA: TGTGCCATCAGTGGATACAATGAGCAGTTCTTC

V gene: TRBV29-1
D gene: TRBD2
clone size: .
J gene: TRBJ2-3
CDR3 protein: CSSTGGRGTDTQYF
CDR3 DNA: TGCAGCTCCACCGGGGGGAGGGGCACAGATACGCAGTATTTT